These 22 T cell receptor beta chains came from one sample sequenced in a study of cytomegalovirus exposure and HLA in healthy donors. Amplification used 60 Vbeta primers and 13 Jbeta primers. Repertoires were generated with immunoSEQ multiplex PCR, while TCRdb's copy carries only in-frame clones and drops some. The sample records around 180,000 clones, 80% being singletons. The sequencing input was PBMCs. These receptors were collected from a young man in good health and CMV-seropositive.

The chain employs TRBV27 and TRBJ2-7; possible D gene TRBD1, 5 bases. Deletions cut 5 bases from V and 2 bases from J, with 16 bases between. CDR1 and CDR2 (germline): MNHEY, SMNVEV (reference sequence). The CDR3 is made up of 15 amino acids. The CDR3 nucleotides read TGTGCCAGCAGTGGTGCCCCAGGGTCTACCTACGAGCAGTACTTC. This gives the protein CASSGAPGSTYEQYF.

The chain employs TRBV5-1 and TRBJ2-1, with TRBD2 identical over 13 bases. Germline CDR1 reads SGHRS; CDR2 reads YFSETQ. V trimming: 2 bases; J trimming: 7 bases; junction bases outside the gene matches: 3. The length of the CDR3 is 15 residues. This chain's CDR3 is CASSFTSGGGNEQFF. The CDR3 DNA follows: TGCGCCAGCAGCTTTACTAGCGGGGGGGGGAATGAGCAGTTCTTC. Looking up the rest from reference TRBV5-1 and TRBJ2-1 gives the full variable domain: KAGVTQTPRYLIKTRGQQVTLSCSPISGHRSVSWYQQTPGQGLQFLFEYFSETQRNKGNFPGRFSGRQFSNSRSEMNVSTLELGDSALYLCASSFTSGGGNEQFFGPGTRLTVL.

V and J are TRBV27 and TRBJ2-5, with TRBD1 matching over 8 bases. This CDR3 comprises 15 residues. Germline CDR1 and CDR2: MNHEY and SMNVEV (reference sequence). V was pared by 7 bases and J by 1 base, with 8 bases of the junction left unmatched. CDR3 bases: TGTGCCAGCAATCCGACAGGGGCCCTCCAAGAGACCCAGTACTTC. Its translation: CASNPTGALQETQYF.

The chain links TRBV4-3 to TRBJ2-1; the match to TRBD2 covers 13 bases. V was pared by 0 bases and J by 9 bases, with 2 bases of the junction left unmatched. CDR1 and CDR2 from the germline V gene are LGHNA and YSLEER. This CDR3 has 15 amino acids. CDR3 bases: TGCGCCAGCAGCCAAGACGGACTAGCGGGGGTTGAGCAGTTCTTC. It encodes CASSQDGLAGVEQFF.

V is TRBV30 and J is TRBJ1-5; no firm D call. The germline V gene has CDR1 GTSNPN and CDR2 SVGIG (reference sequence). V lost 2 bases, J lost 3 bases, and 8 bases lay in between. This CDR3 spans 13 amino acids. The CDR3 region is CAWSREPNQPQHF. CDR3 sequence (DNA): TGTGCCTGGAGTCGGGAACCCAATCAGCCCCAGCATTTT. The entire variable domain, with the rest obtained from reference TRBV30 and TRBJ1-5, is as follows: SQTIHQWPATLVQPVGSPLSLECTVEGTSNPNLYWYRQAAGRGLQLLFYSVGIGQISSEVPQNLSASRPQDRQFILSSKKLLLSDSGFYLCAWSREPNQPQHFGDGTRLSIL.

The CDR3 loop reads CSVGWPHTGELFF. The CDR3 DNA reads TGCAGCGTTGGGTGGCCCCACACCGGGGAGCTGTTTTTT. V and J are TRBV29-1 and TRBJ2-2, with D hard to call. From germline, CDR1 is SQVTM and CDR2 ANQGSEA. V dropped 4 bases and J dropped 3 bases, with 9 bases sitting between them. The CDR3 covers 13 residues.

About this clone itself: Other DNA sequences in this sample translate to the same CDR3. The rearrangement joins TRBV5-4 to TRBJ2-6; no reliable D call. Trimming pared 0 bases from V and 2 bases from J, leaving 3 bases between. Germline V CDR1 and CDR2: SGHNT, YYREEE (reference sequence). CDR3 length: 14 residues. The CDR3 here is CASSLGPGANVLTF. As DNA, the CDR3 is TGTGCCAGCAGCTTGGGGCCTGGGGCCAACGTCCTGACTTTC.

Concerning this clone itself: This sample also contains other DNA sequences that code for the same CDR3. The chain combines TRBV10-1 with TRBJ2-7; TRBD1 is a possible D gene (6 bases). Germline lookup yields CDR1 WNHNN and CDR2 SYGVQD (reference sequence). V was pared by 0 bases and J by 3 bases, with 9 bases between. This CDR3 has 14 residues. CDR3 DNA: TGCGCCAGCAGTGAGTCAACAGGGAACTACGAGCAGTACTTC. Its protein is CASSESTGNYEQYF.

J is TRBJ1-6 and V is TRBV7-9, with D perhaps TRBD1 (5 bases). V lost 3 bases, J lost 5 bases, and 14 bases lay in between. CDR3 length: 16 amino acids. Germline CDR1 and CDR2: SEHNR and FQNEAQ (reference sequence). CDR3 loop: CASSLAFGADNSPLHF. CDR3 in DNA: TGTGCCAGCAGCTTGGCCTTTGGGGCCGATAATTCACCCCTCCACTTT.

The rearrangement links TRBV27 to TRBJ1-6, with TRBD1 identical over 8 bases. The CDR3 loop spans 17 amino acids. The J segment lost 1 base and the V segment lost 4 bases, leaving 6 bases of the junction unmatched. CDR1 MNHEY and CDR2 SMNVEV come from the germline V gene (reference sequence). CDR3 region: CASSSNRDRSYNSPLHF. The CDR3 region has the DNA TGTGCCAGCAGTTCCAACCGGGACAGGTCCTATAATTCACCCCTCCACTTT.

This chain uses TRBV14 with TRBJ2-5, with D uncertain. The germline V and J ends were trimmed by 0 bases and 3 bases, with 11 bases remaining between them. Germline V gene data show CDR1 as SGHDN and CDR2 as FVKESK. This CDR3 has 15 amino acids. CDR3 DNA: TGTGCCAGCAGCCAAGATTGGAGACTTAAAGAGACCCAGTACTTC. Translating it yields CASSQDWRLKETQYF.

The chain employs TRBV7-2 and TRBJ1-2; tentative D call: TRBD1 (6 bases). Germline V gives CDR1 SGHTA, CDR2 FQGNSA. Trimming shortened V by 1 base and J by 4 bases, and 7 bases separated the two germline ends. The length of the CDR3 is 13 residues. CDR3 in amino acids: CASSLDRVYGYTF. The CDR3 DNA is TGTGCCAGCAGCTTAGACAGGGTCTATGGCTACACCTTC.

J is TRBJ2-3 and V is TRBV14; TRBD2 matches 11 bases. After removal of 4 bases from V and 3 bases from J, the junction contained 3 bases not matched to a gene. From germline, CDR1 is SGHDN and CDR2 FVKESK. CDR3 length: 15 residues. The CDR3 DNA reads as TGTGCCAGCAGCCGCAGACTAGCGGGAACAGATACGCAGTATTTT. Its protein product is CASSRRLAGTDTQYF.

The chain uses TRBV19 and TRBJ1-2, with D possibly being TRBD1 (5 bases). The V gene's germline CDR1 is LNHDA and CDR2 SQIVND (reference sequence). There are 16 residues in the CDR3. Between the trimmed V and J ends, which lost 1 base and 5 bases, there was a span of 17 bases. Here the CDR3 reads CASSIARTIPEYGYTF. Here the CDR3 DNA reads TGTGCCAGTAGTATAGCGAGGACAATCCCCGAATATGGCTACACCTTC. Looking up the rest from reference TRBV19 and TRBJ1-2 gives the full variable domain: DGGITQSPKYLFRKEGQNVTLSCEQNLNHDAMYWYRQDPGQGLRLIYYSQIVNDFQKGDIAEGYSVSREKKESFPLTVTSAQKNPTAFYLCASSIARTIPEYGYTFGSGTRLTVV.

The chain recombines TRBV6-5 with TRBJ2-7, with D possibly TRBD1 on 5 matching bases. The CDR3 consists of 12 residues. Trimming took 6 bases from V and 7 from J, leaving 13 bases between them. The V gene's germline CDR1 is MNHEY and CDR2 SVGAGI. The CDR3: CASRLGQGEQYF. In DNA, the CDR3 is TGTGCCAGCAGGCTTGGACAAGGAGAGCAGTACTTC.

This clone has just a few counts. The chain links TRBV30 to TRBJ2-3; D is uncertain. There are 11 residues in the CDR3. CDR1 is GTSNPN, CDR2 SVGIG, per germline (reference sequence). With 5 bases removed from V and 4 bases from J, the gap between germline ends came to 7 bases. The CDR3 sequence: CAWETSDTQYF. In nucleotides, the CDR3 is TGTGCCTGGGAGACATCAGATACGCAGTATTTT.

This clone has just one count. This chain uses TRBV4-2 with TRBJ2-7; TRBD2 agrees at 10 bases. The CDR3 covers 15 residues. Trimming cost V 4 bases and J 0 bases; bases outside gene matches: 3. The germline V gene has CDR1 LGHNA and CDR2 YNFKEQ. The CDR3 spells CASSRGTSDSYEQYF. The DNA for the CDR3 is TGTGCCAGCAGCCGAGGGACTAGCGACTCCTACGAGCAGTACTTC.

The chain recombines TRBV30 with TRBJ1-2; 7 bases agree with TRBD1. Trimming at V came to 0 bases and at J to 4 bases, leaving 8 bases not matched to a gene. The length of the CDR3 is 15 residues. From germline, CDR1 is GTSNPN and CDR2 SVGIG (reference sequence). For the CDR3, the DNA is TGTGCCTGGAGTGTACCGGCGGGACAGATCTATGGCTACACCTTC. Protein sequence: CAWSVPAGQIYGYTF.

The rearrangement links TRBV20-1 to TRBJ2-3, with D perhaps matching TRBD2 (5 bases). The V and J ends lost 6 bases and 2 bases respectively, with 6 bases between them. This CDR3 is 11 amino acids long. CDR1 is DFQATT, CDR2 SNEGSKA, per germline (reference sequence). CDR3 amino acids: CSAGDTDTQYF. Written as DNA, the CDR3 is TGCAGTGCCGGGGACACAGATACGCAGTATTTT.

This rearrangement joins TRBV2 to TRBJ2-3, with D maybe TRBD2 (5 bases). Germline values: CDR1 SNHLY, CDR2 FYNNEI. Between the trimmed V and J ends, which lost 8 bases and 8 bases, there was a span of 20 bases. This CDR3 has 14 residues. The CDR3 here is CASVGVQVLGTQYF. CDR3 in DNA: TGTGCCAGCGTGGGAGTTCAGGTTCTGGGTACGCAGTATTTT.

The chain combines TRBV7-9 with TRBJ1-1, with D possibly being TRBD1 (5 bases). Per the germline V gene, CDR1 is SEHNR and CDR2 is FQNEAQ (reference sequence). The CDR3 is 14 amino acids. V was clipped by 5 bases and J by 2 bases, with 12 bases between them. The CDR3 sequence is CASSPDTGNTEAFF. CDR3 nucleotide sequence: TGTGCCAGCAGCCCGGACACTGGAAACACTGAAGCTTTCTTT.

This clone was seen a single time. The chain's CDR3 is CASSQAEGADYGYTF. CDR3 nucleotides: TGCGCCAGCAGCCAAGCTGAGGGTGCGGACTATGGCTACACCTTC. The rearrangement links TRBV4-3 to TRBJ1-2; D is undetermined. The CDR3 totals 15 residues. Germline assignment: CDR1 LGHNA and CDR2 YSLEER. Between the trimmed V and J ends, which lost 1 base and 3 bases, there was a span of 12 bases.